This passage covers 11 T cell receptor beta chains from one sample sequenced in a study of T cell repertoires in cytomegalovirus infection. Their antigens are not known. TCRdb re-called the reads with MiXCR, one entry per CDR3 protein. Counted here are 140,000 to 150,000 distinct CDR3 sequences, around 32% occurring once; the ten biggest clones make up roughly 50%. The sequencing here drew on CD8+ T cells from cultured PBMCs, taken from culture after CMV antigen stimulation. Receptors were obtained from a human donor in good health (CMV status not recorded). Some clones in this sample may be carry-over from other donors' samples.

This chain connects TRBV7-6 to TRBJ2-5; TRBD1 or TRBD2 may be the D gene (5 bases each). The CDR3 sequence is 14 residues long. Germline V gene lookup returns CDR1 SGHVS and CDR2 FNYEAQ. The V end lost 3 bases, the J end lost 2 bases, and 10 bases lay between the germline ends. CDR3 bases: TGTGCCAGCAGCTTCGGGGCCCCTCAAGAGACCCAGTACTTC. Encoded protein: CASSFGAPQETQYF.

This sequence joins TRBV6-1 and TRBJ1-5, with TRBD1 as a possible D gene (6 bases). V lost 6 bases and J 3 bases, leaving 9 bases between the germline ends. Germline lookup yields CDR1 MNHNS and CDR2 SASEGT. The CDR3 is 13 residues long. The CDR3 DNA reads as TGTGCCAGCAGCGGACAGAACAATCAGCCCCAGCATTTT. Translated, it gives CASSGQNNQPQHF.

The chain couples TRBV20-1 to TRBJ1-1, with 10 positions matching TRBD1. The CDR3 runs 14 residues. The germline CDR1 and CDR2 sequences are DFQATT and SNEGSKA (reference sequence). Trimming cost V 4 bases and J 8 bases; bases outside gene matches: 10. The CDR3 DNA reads TGCAGTGCTACCGATTGGGACAGGGGTTCCGAAGCTTTCTTT. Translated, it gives CSATDWDRGSEAFF.

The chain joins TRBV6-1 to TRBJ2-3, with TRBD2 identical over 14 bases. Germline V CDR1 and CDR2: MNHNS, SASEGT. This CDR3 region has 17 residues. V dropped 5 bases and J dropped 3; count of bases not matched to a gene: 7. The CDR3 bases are TGTGCCAGCAGTCCTCTGACTAGCGGGGGGGATACAGATACGCAGTATTTT. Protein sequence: CASSPLTSGGDTDTQYF.

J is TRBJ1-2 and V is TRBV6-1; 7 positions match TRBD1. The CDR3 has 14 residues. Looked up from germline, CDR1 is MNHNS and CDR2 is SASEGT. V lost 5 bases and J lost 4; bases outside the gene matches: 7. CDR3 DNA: TGTGCCAGCAGTAACGCCGGGACAGCCTATGGCTACACCTTC. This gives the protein CASSNAGTAYGYTF.

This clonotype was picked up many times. CDR3 in amino acids: CASRTTGGAHGYTF. As DNA, the CDR3 is TGTGCCAGCAGGACGACAGGGGGTGCCCATGGCTACACCTTC. This sequence joins TRBV27 and TRBJ1-2; 9 bases align to TRBD1. The V and J ends lost 6 bases and 6 bases, in that order; junction bases with no gene match: 8. Germline lookup yields CDR1 MNHEY and CDR2 SMNVEV (reference sequence). There are 14 residues in the CDR3.

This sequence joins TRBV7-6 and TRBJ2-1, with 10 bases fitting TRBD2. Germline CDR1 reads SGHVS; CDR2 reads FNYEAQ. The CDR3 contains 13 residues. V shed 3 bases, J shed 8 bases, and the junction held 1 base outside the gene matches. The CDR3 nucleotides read TGTGCCAGCAGCTTCCTAGCGGGGGATGAGCAGTTCTTC. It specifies CASSFLAGDEQFF. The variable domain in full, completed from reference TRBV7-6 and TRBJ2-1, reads GAGVSQSPRYKVTKRGQDVALRCDPISGHVSLYWYRQALGQGPEFLTYFNYEAQQDKSGLPNDRFSAERPEGSISTLTIQRTEQRDSAMYRCASSFLAGDEQFFGPGTRLTVL.

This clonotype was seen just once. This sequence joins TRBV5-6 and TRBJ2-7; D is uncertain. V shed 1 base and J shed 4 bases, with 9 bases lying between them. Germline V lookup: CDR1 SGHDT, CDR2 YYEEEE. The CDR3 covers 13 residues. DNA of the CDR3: TGTGCCAGCAGCTTGTTCGCCGGATACGAGCAGTACTTC. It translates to CASSLFAGYEQYF.

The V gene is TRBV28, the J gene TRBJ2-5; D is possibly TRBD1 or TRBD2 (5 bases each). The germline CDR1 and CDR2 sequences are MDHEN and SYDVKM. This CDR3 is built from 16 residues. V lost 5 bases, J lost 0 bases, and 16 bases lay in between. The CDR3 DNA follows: TGTGCCAGCAGTGTGTATACAGGAGGAAACCAAGAGACCCAGTACTTC. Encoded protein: CASSVYTGGNQETQYF. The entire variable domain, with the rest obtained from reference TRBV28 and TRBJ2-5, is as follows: DVKVTQSSRYLVKRTGEKVFLECVQDMDHENMFWYRQDPGLGLRLIYFSYDVKMKEKGDIPEGYSVSREKKERFSLILESASTNQTSMYLCASSVYTGGNQETQYFGPGTRLLVL.

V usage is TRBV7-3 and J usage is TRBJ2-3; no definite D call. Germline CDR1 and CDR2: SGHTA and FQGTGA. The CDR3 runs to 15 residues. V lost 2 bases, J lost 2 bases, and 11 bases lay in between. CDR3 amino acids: CASSLQGLDTDTQYF. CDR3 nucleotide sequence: TGTGCCAGCAGCTTACAAGGCCTAGACACAGATACGCAGTATTTT.

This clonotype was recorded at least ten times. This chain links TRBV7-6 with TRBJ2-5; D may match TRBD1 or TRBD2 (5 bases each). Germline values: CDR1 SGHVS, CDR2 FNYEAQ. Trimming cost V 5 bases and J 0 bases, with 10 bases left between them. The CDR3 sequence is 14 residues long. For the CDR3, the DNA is TGTGCCAGCAGCCTGGGACCGAACCAAGAGACCCAGTACTTC. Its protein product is CASSLGPNQETQYF.